These 21 T cell receptor beta chains share one sample of origin, sequenced in a study of cytomegalovirus exposure and HLA in healthy donors. TCRdb keeps only in-frame clones here, not all; method: immunoSEQ multiplex PCR. Of 150,000 to 200,000 clones in the sample, around 84% are singletons; the top ten hold 15% to 20%. The sequencing input was PBMCs. The receptors were sampled from a man aged 18 to 29 in good health and CMV-seropositive.

This clone was found once. J is TRBJ1-5 and V is TRBV5-8; 7 nucleotides align to TRBD1. Trimming took 4 bases from V and 0 from J; bases not matched to a gene: 7. The germline gives CDR1 SGHTS, CDR2 YDEGEE. The CDR3 extends over 16 amino acids. The CDR3 DNA follows: TGTGCCAGCAGCACCGGACAGGTGTATAGCAATCAGCCCCAGCATTTT. As protein: CASSTGQVYSNQPQHF. Full variable domain (remainder filled in from reference TRBV5-8 and TRBJ1-5): EAGVTQSPTHLIKTRGQQATLRCSPISGHTSVYWYQQALGLGLQFLLWYDEGEERNRGNFPPRFSGRQFPNYSSELNVNALELEDSALYLCASSTGQVYSNQPQHFGDGTRLSIL.

This chain uses TRBV5-1 with TRBJ2-1, with a tentative D call TRBD2 (6 bases). With 0 bases removed from V and 7 bases from J, the gap between germline ends came to 8 bases. CDR3 length equals 13 residues. The V gene's germline CDR1 is SGHRS and CDR2 YFSETQ. The CDR3: CASSLGGVNEQFF. Written as DNA, the CDR3 is TGCGCCAGCAGCTTGGGGGGGGTAAATGAGCAGTTCTTC.

A note on this clone: This specimen includes other DNA sequences encoding the same CDR3. The chain joins TRBV6-5 to TRBJ1-1; D is uncertain. From germline, CDR1 is MNHEY and CDR2 SVGAGI. Deletions cut 6 bases from V and 1 base from J, with 18 bases between. This CDR3 is 16 amino acids long. The CDR3, as DNA: TGTGCCAGCAGGTACCAATTAGGAGTGCCGAACACTGAAGCTTTCTTT. It codes for CASRYQLGVPNTEAFF.

The chain recombines TRBV28 with TRBJ2-7; TRBD2 matches at 10 bases. Germline V gene lookup returns CDR1 MDHEN and CDR2 SYDVKM. Trimming at V came to 6 bases and at J to 6 bases, leaving 8 bases not matched to a gene. CDR3 length equals 14 residues. CDR3 sequence reads: CASSLSGRPSEQYF. CDR3 coding DNA: TGTGCCAGCAGCCTTAGCGGGAGGCCGTCCGAGCAGTACTTC.

The rearrangement links TRBV7-8 to TRBJ2-1, with D unresolved. The CDR3 totals 16 residues. Per the germline V gene, CDR1 is SGHVS and CDR2 is FQNEAQ. Trimming pared 5 bases from V and 6 bases from J, leaving 20 bases between. The CDR3 DNA reads TGTGCCAGCAGCCTCTTGGCCCTGGCCCCTGGCAATGAGCAGTTCTTC. Translating gives CASSLLALAPGNEQFF. The full variable domain, its missing parts supplied by reference TRBV7-8 and TRBJ2-1, is GAGVSQSPRYKVAKRGQDVALRCDPISGHVSLFWYQQALGQGPEFLTYFQNEAQLDKSGLPSDRFFAERPEGSVSTLKIQRTQQEDSAVYLCASSLLALAPGNEQFFGPGTRLTVL.

This clone was seen only once. The chain has TRBV29-1 and TRBJ1-1; D is undetermined. The length of the CDR3 is 15 residues. Trimming took 4 bases from V and 1 from J, leaving 16 bases between them. CDR1 and CDR2 (germline): SQVTM, ANQGSEA. The chain's CDR3 is CSVVAGEWRNTEAFF. In DNA, the CDR3 is TGCAGCGTTGTGGCTGGGGAGTGGCGGAACACTGAAGCTTTCTTT.

This chain joins TRBV5-1 and TRBJ2-5; TRBD2 agrees at 7 bases. The J call may be mistaken, given a closer DNA end match to TRBJ2-7. The germline V gene encodes CDR1 SGHRS and CDR2 YFSETQ. The CDR3 is 13 residues long. The CDR3 loop reads CASSTQRGYEQYF. CDR3 DNA: TGCGCCAGCAGCACCCAGCGGGGCTACGAGCAGTACTTC.

The CDR3 DNA is TGTGCCAGCAGTTTAGGGAAACAGGGGGGTGAAAAACTGTTTTTT. It codes for CASSLGKQGGEKLFF. The J gene is TRBJ1-4, the V gene TRBV28; 8 positions agree with TRBD1. This CDR3 region has 15 residues. Germline CDR1 and CDR2: MDHEN and SYDVKM. Trimming removed 2 bases from V and 7 bases from J; junction bases left unmatched: 6.

The V call is TRBV6-1, the J call TRBJ1-4, with unresolved D. The V gene lost 8 bases and the J gene lost 8 bases, with 15 bases spanning the gap. This CDR3 region has 13 residues. Germline CDR1 is MNHNS and CDR2 is SASEGT. CDR3 residues: CASETSGMEKLFF. In nucleotides, the CDR3 is TGTGCCAGCGAGACCAGCGGAATGGAAAAACTGTTTTTT.

This chain uses TRBV5-4 with TRBJ2-2; a weak D match, TRBD2 (5 bases). Germline assignment: CDR1 SGHNT and CDR2 YYREEE (reference sequence). Trimming pared 10 bases from V and 2 bases from J, leaving 12 bases between. The CDR3 has 13 amino acids. CDR3 coding DNA: TGTGCCCACGGGATCCAAAACACCGGGGAGCTGTTTTTT. It translates to CAHGIQNTGELFF.

V gene TRBV28 combines with J gene TRBJ1-2; possibly TRBD1 for D (6 bases). V lost 5 bases and J 8 bases, leaving 12 bases between the germline ends. Germline CDR1 and CDR2: MDHEN and SYDVKM. The length of the CDR3 is 12 residues. The CDR3 region has the DNA TGTGCCAGCAGTGAGGGGGGGCAAGGCTACACCTTC. Residues: CASSEGGQGYTF.

The chain combines TRBV5-4 with TRBJ1-3; TRBD1 matches at 7 bases. Losses at the gene ends were 4 bases for V and 2 bases for J; bases not matched to a gene: 6. This CDR3 spans 15 amino acids. Germline values: CDR1 SGHNT, CDR2 YYREEE (reference sequence). CDR3 protein: CASSGGTAPGNTIYF. DNA of the CDR3: TGTGCCAGCAGCGGGGGGACAGCTCCTGGAAACACCATATATTTT. Drawing the rest from reference TRBV5-4 and TRBJ1-3, the complete variable domain is ETGVTQSPTHLIKTRGQQVTLRCSSQSGHNTVSWYQQALGQGPQFIFQYYREEENGRGNFPPRFSGLQFPNYSSELNVNALELDDSALYLCASSGGTAPGNTIYFGEGSWLTVV.

The chain is built from TRBV5-1 and TRBJ2-5; D might be TRBD1 (6 bases). The V and J ends lost 3 bases and 5 bases respectively, with 14 bases between them. CDR1 SGHRS and CDR2 YFSETQ come from the germline V gene. This CDR3 has 14 amino acids. CDR3 sequence reads: CASSSDSLGETQYF. The CDR3, as DNA: TGCGCCAGCAGCTCGGACAGCCTGGGGGAGACCCAGTACTTC.

The chain combines TRBV19 with TRBJ2-6; 10 bases align to TRBD1. Unmatched junction bases numbered 11, after V lost 6 bases and J lost 0 bases. Per the germline V gene, CDR1 is LNHDA and CDR2 is SQIVND (reference sequence). The CDR3 has 19 residues. The CDR3 loop reads CASRPDRGLTYSGANVLTF. CDR3 DNA: TGTGCCAGTAGACCCGACAGGGGGCTTACTTACTCTGGGGCCAACGTCCTGACTTTC.

The chain recombines TRBV2 with TRBJ2-7; 8 bases align to TRBD1. Germline values: CDR1 SNHLY, CDR2 FYNNEI. V trimming: 6 bases; J trimming: 1 base; junction bases outside the gene matches: 2. The CDR3 is 13 residues long. CDR3 nucleotide sequence: TGTGCCAGCAGCAGGGGGCCTTCCTACGAGCAGTACTTC. Translated, it gives CASSRGPSYEQYF.

The chain uses TRBV5-1 and TRBJ2-3; 9 bases match TRBD2. The CDR3 contains 15 residues. Germline CDR1 SGHRS, CDR2 YFSETQ. The V and J ends lost 2 bases and 6 bases, in that order; junction bases with no gene match: 7. The CDR3 region is CASSFAGGSVDTQYF. DNA for the CDR3: TGCGCCAGCAGCTTTGCGGGGGGGAGCGTGGATACGCAGTATTTT.

The V and J genes are TRBV6-6 and TRBJ2-5; D not certain. Germline CDR1 reads MNHNY; CDR2 reads SVGAGI (reference sequence). The CDR3 has 11 residues. V lost 7 bases and J lost 3, with 6 bases in between. CDR3 coding DNA: TGTGCCAGCAACTACGAAGAGACCCAGTACTTC. It translates to CASNYEETQYF.

The rearrangement joins TRBV28 to TRBJ2-2, with a possible D match to TRBD2 (5 bases). Deletions cut 6 bases from V and 5 bases from J, with 10 bases between. This CDR3 has 13 amino acids. Germline V gene sequence: CDR1 MDHEN, CDR2 SYDVKM. CDR3 sequence: CASRHPGTGELFF. The CDR3 nucleotides are TGTGCCAGCAGACACCCGGGAACCGGGGAGCTGTTTTTT.

This clone has only one observation. V is TRBV4-1 and J is TRBJ2-7; 8 positions agree with TRBD2. The V segment lost 0 bases and the J segment 3 bases; nucleotides outside the gene matches: 7. Germline-derived CDR1 and CDR2 are MGHRA and YSYEKL. This CDR3 is 16 amino acids long. CDR3 in amino acids: CASSQEPREDVYEQYF. The CDR3 nucleotides read TGCGCCAGCAGCCAAGAGCCGCGGGAGGACGTCTACGAGCAGTACTTC.

This clone was seen at least ten times. The V call is TRBV2, the J call TRBJ2-7, with 8 bases identical to TRBD1. The germline V gene encodes CDR1 SNHLY and CDR2 FYNNEI. J lost 12 bases, V lost 4 bases, and 14 bases had no gene match. This CDR3 has 14 residues. The CDR3 nucleotides are TGTGCCAGCAGTGGTTCGGGACAGGAACATCTTCGGTACTTC. This gives the protein CASSGSGQEHLRYF.

This chain connects TRBV27 to TRBJ2-7, with 7 bases fitting TRBD1. V shed 3 bases and J 6 bases; nucleotides not matched to a gene: 11. This CDR3 has 15 residues. The germline V gene encodes CDR1 MNHEY and CDR2 SMNVEV (reference sequence). The chain's CDR3 is CASSLSAAGGGEQYF. CDR3 nucleotides: TGTGCCAGCAGTTTGTCAGCCGCAGGGGGTGGCGAGCAGTACTTC.